This T cell receptor (beta chain) was documented in a study of control samples from healthy donors and cancer patients. V was shortened by 5 bases and J by 5 bases, with 12 bases between the two germline ends. The CDR3 has 14 amino acids. Germline V gene sequence: CDR1 LNHNV, CDR2 YYDKDF (reference sequence). Assay: immunoSEQ multiplex PCR; the TCRdb copy retains only in-frame clones and omits some. The data contain approximately 84,000 clones, roughly 78% of them singletons. Sequenced input: blood. The chain recombines TRBV15 with TRBJ2-2, with D possibly being TRBD2 (5 bases). The receptor comes from a woman aged 55 to 70 in good health. This CDR3 is CATSSGIQTGELFF. In DNA, the CDR3 is TGTGCCACCAGCTCCGGGATCCAGACCGGGGAGCTGTTTTTT.